The 18 T cell receptor beta chains below all came from one sample that was sequenced in a study of blood T cell repertoires in COVID-19 (dated by TCRdb to 2019 to 2021). Libraries were made using the immunoSEQ multiplex PCR assay. Entries here come from immuneACCESS through TCRdb and include only in-frame sequences with V and J called. Some clones fail to appear in such tables; in the studies checked, an unresolved V gene covers under half of the shortfall, and the cause of the remainder is unknown. Within this sample are roughly 280,000 clones, with about 85% of them counted one time only. Roughly 2% of the sample rests with the top ten. Material for sequencing was peripheral blood. The receptors were gathered from a woman between 45 and 60 years old who had recovered from COVID-19.

The chain carries TRBV9 and TRBJ2-1; D is possibly TRBD2 (5 bases). CDR3 length equals 14 residues. Germline V lookup: CDR1 SGDLS, CDR2 YYNGEE. The V and J ends lost 3 bases and 6 bases respectively, with 13 bases between them. The CDR3 DNA reads TGTGCCAGCAGCGCCCCGGGGAGAAGCAATGAGCAGTTCTTC. It encodes CASSAPGRSNEQFF.

This sequence joins TRBV13 and TRBJ2-7; 13 bases are a match to TRBD2. V lost 6 bases and J lost 3; bases outside the gene matches: 2. CDR1 is PRHDT, CDR2 FYEKMQ, per germline (reference sequence). This CDR3 has 14 residues. CDR3 in amino acids: CASSGTSGVYEQYF. As DNA, the CDR3 is TGTGCCAGCAGTGGGACTAGCGGGGTCTACGAGCAGTACTTC.

The chain carries TRBV12-3 or TRBV12-4 and TRBJ1-2; no definite D call. This CDR3 contains 12 residues. Trimming left V 3 bases short and J 2 bases short, with 4 bases between. The CDR3 loop is CASSLGNYGYTF. CDR3 nucleotides: TGTGCCAGCAGTTTGGGCAACTATGGCTACACCTTC.

V gene TRBV29-1 combines with J gene TRBJ2-7; a weak D match, TRBD1 (5 bases). CDR3 length: 12 residues. The V gene lost 6 bases and the J gene lost 7 bases, with 16 bases spanning the gap. Germline-derived CDR1 and CDR2 are SQVTM and ANQGSEA. The DNA of the CDR3 is TGCAGCGTAATACAGGCCTTGAGTGAGCAGTACTTC. Amino acid sequence: CSVIQALSEQYF.

The genes are TRBV5-6 and TRBJ2-7; no firm D call. Trimming removed 4 bases at V and 0 bases at J, with 11 bases between. Germline lookup yields CDR1 SGHDT and CDR2 YYEEEE. This CDR3 spans 14 amino acids. The CDR3 coding sequence is TGTGCCAGCAGCCTAACTTCGCCCTCCTACGAGCAGTACTTC. This encodes CASSLTSPSYEQYF.

The rearrangement uses TRBV7-3 and TRBJ2-1; D might be TRBD1 (6 bases). The CDR3 loop spans 15 amino acids. Germline loops: CDR1 SGHTA, CDR2 FQGTGA. V gave up 1 base and J gave up 4 bases, with 11 bases separating them. CDR3 loop: CASSLRAGAYNEQFF. DNA of the CDR3: TGTGCCAGCAGCTTAAGGGCAGGGGCGTACAATGAGCAGTTCTTC.

V gene TRBV18 combines with J gene TRBJ2-2, with D possibly being TRBD2 (5 bases). In germline, CDR1 is KGHSH, CDR2 LQKENI. Trimming cost V 1 base and J 5 bases, with 11 bases left between them. This CDR3 contains 15 residues. Here the CDR3 reads CASSPHAAVTGELFF. CDR3 sequence (DNA): TGTGCCAGCTCACCACATGCAGCGGTTACCGGGGAGCTGTTTTTT.

The sample holds a few counts of this clone. The chain uses TRBV19 and TRBJ2-7; 14 bases line up with TRBD2. This CDR3 is 17 amino acids long. CDR1 LNHDA and CDR2 SQIVND come from the germline V gene (reference sequence). Trimming removed 5 bases from V and 7 bases from J; junction bases left unmatched: 13. The CDR3 nucleotides are TGTGCCAGTAGTCCAGAGGGACTAGCGGGAGTAGAAAGGGAGCAGTACTTC. Residues: CASSPEGLAGVEREQYF.

The V call is TRBV7-6, the J call TRBJ1-3; the match to TRBD1 covers 8 bases. Trimming removed 2 bases from V and 4 bases from J; junction bases left unmatched: 10. This CDR3 is 17 amino acids long. CDR1 and CDR2 from the germline V gene are SGHVS and FNYEAQ. DNA of the CDR3: TGTGCCAGCAGCTTACGAGGACAGGGCTCAAAGGGAAACACCATATATTTT. It encodes CASSLRGQGSKGNTIYF.

V is TRBV21-1 and J is TRBJ2-1; the table's D gene call, TRBD1, was not cross checked with the DNA. TRBV21-1 is labeled a pseudogene. The CDR3 spans 18 residues. The CDR3 region has the DNA TGTGCCAGCAGCAAAGTGCGCGCGGACAGGGGCTCCTACAATGAGCAGTTCTTC. Protein sequence: CASSKVRADRGSYNEQFF.

This rearrangement joins TRBV4-2 to TRBJ2-1; 14 bases fit TRBD2. Unmatched junction bases numbered 7, after V lost 4 bases and J lost 8 bases. CDR1 and CDR2 (germline): LGHNA, YNFKEQ. The CDR3 has 16 amino acids. This CDR3 is CASSPRLAGGRDEQFF. DNA for the CDR3: TGTGCCAGCAGCCCTAGACTAGCGGGGGGGCGGGATGAGCAGTTCTTC.

The rearrangement links TRBV28 to TRBJ2-2; TRBD2 agrees at 9 bases. Losses at the gene ends were 0 bases for V and 3 bases for J; bases not matched to a gene: 11. Germline V lookup: CDR1 MDHEN, CDR2 SYDVKM. The CDR3 sequence is 19 residues long. The chain's CDR3 is CASSLWGALAGVDTGELFF. For the CDR3, the DNA is TGTGCCAGCAGTTTATGGGGGGCCTTAGCGGGAGTGGACACCGGGGAGCTGTTTTTT.

The chain is built from TRBV7-3 and TRBJ2-6; weak D call: TRBD2 (6 bases). CDR3 length: 15 residues. The ends were cut back, 2 bases at V and 2 bases at J, with 7 bases in the middle. Germline lookup yields CDR1 SGHTA and CDR2 FQGTGA. CDR3 protein: CASSLGGAGANVLTF. The CDR3 DNA reads TGTGCCAGCAGCTTAGGAGGGGCTGGGGCCAACGTCCTGACTTTC.

This clone was found a few times. The rearrangement uses TRBV7-6 and TRBJ1-4; possible D gene TRBD1, 6 bases. V dropped 5 bases and J dropped 4 bases, with 14 bases sitting between them. The V gene's germline CDR1 is SGHVS and CDR2 FNYEAQ. The CDR3 is 15 amino acids. The CDR3 region is CASSMPDSYNEKLFF. CDR3 DNA: TGTGCCAGCAGCATGCCGGACAGCTATAATGAAAAACTGTTTTTT.

This clone was found once. The rearrangement joins TRBV10-3 to TRBJ1-1; D is possibly TRBD1 (6 bases). The CDR3 has 15 amino acids. V dropped 3 bases and J dropped 5 bases, with 16 bases sitting between them. Looked up from germline, CDR1 is ENHRY and CDR2 is SYGVKD. CDR3 sequence reads: CAISDRSLQGTEAFF. The CDR3 nucleotides read TGTGCCATCAGTGACCGGTCCCTCCAGGGGACTGAAGCTTTCTTT.

The chain carries TRBV7-3 and TRBJ2-6; perhaps TRBD1 as D (6 bases). The CDR3 is made up of 15 amino acids. V dropped 2 bases and J dropped 2 bases, with 7 bases sitting between them. Looked up from germline, CDR1 is SGHTA and CDR2 is FQGTGA. CDR3 sequence (DNA): TGTGCCAGCAGCTTAGGACAGCCTGGGGCCAACGTCCTGACTTTC. Amino acid sequence: CASSLGQPGANVLTF.

This clone was picked up one time. The genes are TRBV9 and TRBJ2-1; D is perhaps TRBD2 (5 bases). This CDR3 has 15 amino acids. With 0 bases removed from V and 6 bases from J, the gap between germline ends came to 13 bases. Germline-derived CDR1 and CDR2 are SGDLS and YYNGEE. This CDR3 reads CASSVEASKSNEQFF. The CDR3 DNA sequence: TGTGCCAGCAGCGTAGAGGCTAGCAAGTCCAATGAGCAGTTCTTC.

The chain is built from TRBV19 and TRBJ1-5; perhaps TRBD1 as D (6 bases). CDR1 LNHDA and CDR2 SQIVND come from the germline V gene (reference sequence). Trimming left V 3 bases short and J 4 bases short, with 7 bases between. The CDR3 contains 13 residues. CDR3 in amino acids: CASSMRGNQPQHF. DNA for the CDR3: TGTGCCAGTAGTATGAGGGGGAATCAGCCCCAGCATTTT.